These 18 T cell receptor beta chains originate from one sample sequenced in a study of cytomegalovirus exposure and HLA in healthy donors. PCR primers comprised 60 Vbeta and 13 Jbeta primers. TCRdb keeps only in-frame clones here, not all; method: immunoSEQ multiplex PCR. The table lists roughly 200,000 clones, around 81% of them singletons. Sequencing was done on a sample of PBMCs. The receptors originated from a man aged 40-55 years in good health and CMV-seronegative.

This sequence joins TRBV27 and TRBJ2-3; D unclear. Germline loops: CDR1 MNHEY, CDR2 SMNVEV (reference sequence). The CDR3 is 14 residues long. Trimming shortened V by 3 bases and J by 4 bases, and 11 bases separated the two germline ends. CDR3 protein: CASSFSSIPDTQYF. The CDR3, as DNA: TGTGCCAGCAGTTTCTCCAGTATTCCAGATACGCAGTATTTT.

The genes are TRBV4-3 and TRBJ2-5; 7 bases agree with TRBD1. This CDR3 has 15 amino acids. After removal of 0 bases from V and 3 bases from J, the junction contained 4 bases not matched to a gene. Germline V gene lookup returns CDR1 LGHNA and CDR2 YSLEER. Here the CDR3 DNA reads TGCGCCAGCAGCCAAGATGGGACAGCCAAAGAGACCCAGTACTTC. Its translation is CASSQDGTAKETQYF.

The chain joins TRBV6-5 to TRBJ1-2; D is perhaps TRBD1 (5 bases). There are 15 residues in the CDR3. V lost 0 bases to trimming and J lost 4 bases, with 12 bases between them. The germline CDR1 and CDR2 sequences are MNHEY and SVGAGI. The CDR3 protein is CASSYSFREAYGYTF. The CDR3 coding sequence is TGTGCCAGCAGTTACTCCTTCAGGGAGGCCTATGGCTACACCTTC.

V usage is TRBV19 and J usage is TRBJ1-5; TRBD1 matches at 7 bases. J was trimmed by 1 base and V by 1 base; bases with no gene match: 7. Germline values: CDR1 LNHDA, CDR2 SQIVND (reference sequence). CDR3 size: 17 residues. CDR3 residues: CASSIGDRPRSNQPQHF. DNA for the CDR3: TGTGCCAGTAGTATAGGGGACAGACCTCGGAGCAATCAGCCCCAGCATTTT.

This CDR3 is CASSTSARTDTQYF. For the CDR3, the DNA is TGTGCCAGCAGCACTAGCGCCCGCACAGATACGCAGTATTTT. This chain uses TRBV7-9 with TRBJ2-3; 7 nucleotides agree with TRBD2. The CDR3 spans 14 residues. Losses at the gene ends were 5 bases for V and 1 base for J; bases not matched to a gene: 3. Germline-derived CDR1 and CDR2 are SEHNR and FQNEAQ (reference sequence).

This clone was detected only a few times. The chain combines TRBV30 with TRBJ1-5; D is ambiguous. Per germline, CDR1 GTSNPN and CDR2 SVGIG (reference sequence). CDR3 length: 15 residues. V shed 0 bases and J shed 0 bases, with 9 bases lying between them. The CDR3 here is CAWSVVRISNQPQHF. The CDR3 nucleotides are TGTGCCTGGAGTGTTGTGCGGATTAGCAATCAGCCCCAGCATTTT.

This chain links TRBV9 with TRBJ2-1; D unclear. The germline gives CDR1 SGDLS, CDR2 YYNGEE. V lost 2 bases to trimming and J lost 7 bases, with 10 bases between them. The CDR3 has 13 amino acids. CDR3 sequence (DNA): TGTGCCAGCAGCGTCGGGTCAATAAATGAGCAGTTCTTC. Encoded protein: CASSVGSINEQFF.

This clone was observed once. As DNA, the CDR3 is TGTGCCAGCAGTCCCCGGCTAGCGGATCAAGAGACCCAGTACTTC. Protein: CASSPRLADQETQYF. The V gene is TRBV2, the J gene TRBJ2-5; TRBD2 matches at 7 bases. V dropped 5 bases and J dropped 2; count of bases not matched to a gene: 8. The CDR3 length is 15 residues. Germline lookup yields CDR1 SNHLY and CDR2 FYNNEI.

The J gene is TRBJ1-1, the V gene TRBV5-3; maybe TRBD1 (5 bases). TRBV5-3 is designated an ORF whose function remains uncertain. The CDR3 consists of 17 residues. V was trimmed by 0 bases and J by 0 bases, leaving 15 bases between them. The CDR3 DNA follows: TGTGCCAGAAGCTTGGTGGGGACTGGACCCATGAACACTGAAGCTTTCTTT. Its protein is CARSLVGTGPMNTEAFF.

The V call is TRBV11-3, the J call TRBJ1-1; unclear D gene. Germline CDR1 reads SGHNT; CDR2 reads YENEEA. Trimming pared 5 bases from V and 1 base from J, leaving 14 bases between. This CDR3 has 15 residues. CDR3 sequence reads: CASSHRHTWNTEAFF. The CDR3 nucleotides are TGTGCCAGCAGCCATCGACACACATGGAACACTGAAGCTTTCTTT.

V is TRBV7-2 and J is TRBJ2-7, with 12 nucleotides matching TRBD2. The CDR3 totals 18 residues. Germline lookup yields CDR1 SGHTA and CDR2 FQGNSA. The V segment lost 0 bases and the J segment 7 bases; nucleotides outside the gene matches: 13. CDR3 loop: CASSLALLAGGLSGEQYF. The CDR3 coding sequence is TGTGCCAGCAGCTTAGCCCTTCTAGCGGGGGGGCTTTCGGGGGAGCAGTACTTC.

The gene calls are TRBV9 and TRBJ2-3; possible D gene TRBD2, 6 bases. The CDR3 spans 15 residues. Trimming removed 0 bases from V and 0 bases from J, with 8 bases in between. Germline V gives CDR1 SGDLS, CDR2 YYNGEE. The CDR3, as DNA: TGTGCCAGCAGCGTAGCCGGGACTAGCACAGATACGCAGTATTTT. It specifies CASSVAGTSTDTQYF.

The V and J genes are TRBV30 and TRBJ1-6; D is undetermined. Trimming removed 4 bases from V and 0 bases from J, with 10 bases in between. The germline V gene has CDR1 GTSNPN and CDR2 SVGIG (reference sequence). The CDR3 consists of 15 residues. CDR3 DNA: TGTGCCTGGAACCGTCCGAGCTCCTATAATTCACCCCTCCACTTT. Translating gives CAWNRPSSYNSPLHF.

This clone was detected a few times. The chain combines TRBV7-2 with TRBJ2-3, with D possibly TRBD2 on 5 matching bases. Looked up from germline, CDR1 is SGHTA and CDR2 is FQGNSA. There are 14 residues in the CDR3. V was shortened by 7 bases and J by 2 bases, with 13 bases between the two germline ends. The CDR3 loop reads CASTLGLPTDTQYF. In DNA, the CDR3 is TGTGCCAGCACCCTTGGACTTCCCACAGATACGCAGTATTTT. Together with reference TRBV7-2 and TRBJ2-3, the CDR3 gives the full variable domain: GAGVSQSPSNKVTEKGKDVELRCDPISGHTALYWYRQSLGQGLEFLIYFQGNSAPDKSGLPSDRFSAERTGGSVSTLTIQRTQQEDSAVYLCASTLGLPTDTQYFGPGTRLTVL.

The genes are TRBV19 and TRBJ2-5; 10 positions match TRBD1. V shed 5 bases, J shed 4 bases, and the junction held 1 base outside the gene matches. From germline, CDR1 is LNHDA and CDR2 SQIVND (reference sequence). The CDR3 runs 13 residues. The CDR3 coding sequence is TGTGCCAGTAGTTGGGACAGGGGAGAGACCCAGTACTTC. Amino acid sequence: CASSWDRGETQYF.

The gene calls are TRBV30 and TRBJ2-5; D is uncertain. CDR1 is GTSNPN and CDR2 is SVGIG in the germline V gene (reference sequence). The CDR3 consists of 11 residues. Trimming took off 0 bases at V and 5 bases at J, with 4 bases between the two ends. CDR3 amino acids: CAWSVQETQYF. In nucleotides, the CDR3 is TGTGCCTGGAGTGTACAGGAGACCCAGTACTTC.

The chain is built from TRBV13 and TRBJ2-3; the match to TRBD1 covers 9 bases. Germline V gene data show CDR1 as PRHDT and CDR2 as FYEKMQ (reference sequence). J was trimmed by 6 bases and V by 5 bases; bases with no gene match: 12. This CDR3 region has 16 residues. The CDR3 region has the DNA TGTGCCAGCAGCCCGAGGGACAGGGTTAATCTGGATACGCAGTATTTT. Translation: CASSPRDRVNLDTQYF.

J is TRBJ1-3 and V is TRBV6-5; D ambiguous. Germline loops: CDR1 MNHEY, CDR2 SVGAGI. V was pared by 4 bases and J by 4 bases, with 14 bases between. This CDR3 has 15 amino acids. The CDR3 bases are TGTGCCAGCAGTTCCCGACTTCCCGGGGGAAACACCATATATTTT. Its protein is CASSSRLPGGNTIYF.